Listed below are T cell receptor beta chains from one sample, sequenced in a study of blood T cell repertoires in COVID-19. Only in-frame clones appear in the TCRdb table, and some are missing; sequencing was by immunoSEQ multiplex PCR. The repertoire consists of 150,000 to 200,000 clones, with 70% to 85% occurring once and the leading ten covering approximately 15%. The sample taken for sequencing was PBMCs or T cells enriched from blood (not recorded which). These receptors all come from a woman aged 45-65 years who had recovered from COVID-19. The CDR3 runs from the conserved cysteine through the conserved F or W. Each record gives: V gene, D gene, clone size, J gene, CDR3 DNA, CDR3 protein. D genes are given only for firm matches. Not all rows give a size; the values are once, few, many and, for expanded clones, a class.

v_gene: TRBV7-2
d_gene: TRBD1
abundance: NA
j_gene: TRBJ1-2
CDR3nt: TGTGCCAGCAGCTTACGAGGACAGGTCCTACGGGGCTACACCTTC
CDR3aa: CASSLRGQVLRGYTF

v_gene: TRBV5-1
d_gene: NA
abundance: few
j_gene: TRBJ2-7
CDR3nt: TGCGCCAGCAGCGACGGACTTTTTGCGGGCGAGCAGTACTTC
CDR3aa: CASSDGLFAGEQYF

v_gene: TRBV9
d_gene: TRBD2
abundance: NA
j_gene: TRBJ2-3
CDR3nt: TGTGCCAGCAGCGGCCTAGCGGGAGGGCCGCTAGATACGCAGTATTTT
CDR3aa: CASSGLAGGPLDTQYF

v_gene: TRBV19
d_gene: NA
abundance: once
j_gene: TRBJ1-1
CDR3nt: TGTGCCAGTAGGCCCCCTGGGACAAGCGACACTGAAGCTTTCTTT
CDR3aa: CASRPPGTSDTEAFF

v_gene: TRBV21-1
d_gene: NA
abundance: NA
j_gene: TRBJ2-2
CDR3nt: TGTGCCAGCAGCAAACTGACTAGTGGGGAAGGAGCCGGGGAGCTGTTTTTT
CDR3aa: CASSKLTSGEGAGELFF

v_gene: TRBV6-1
d_gene: NA
abundance: NA
j_gene: TRBJ1-4
CDR3nt: TGTGCCAGCAGTGAAGGAGGGCACCCTGAAAAACTGTTTTTT
CDR3aa: CASSEGGHPEKLFF

v_gene: TRBV3-1/TRBV3-2
d_gene: TRBD1
abundance: NA
j_gene: TRBJ1-1
CDR3nt: TGTGCCAGCCGGAACACAGGGGTTTACACTGAAGCTTTCTTT
CDR3aa: CASRNTGVYTEAFF

v_gene: TRBV24-1
d_gene: TRBD1
abundance: NA
j_gene: TRBJ1-5
CDR3nt: TGTGCCACCAGTGACCCGGGACAGGGAACTAATCAGCCCCAGCATTTT
CDR3aa: CATSDPGQGTNQPQHF

v_gene: TRBV11-3
d_gene: TRBD2
abundance: NA
j_gene: TRBJ2-5
CDR3nt: TGTGCCAGCAGCTTAGATGGGGCTAGCGGACAAGAGACCCAGTACTTC
CDR3aa: CASSLDGASGQETQYF

v_gene: TRBV7-3
d_gene: TRBD1
abundance: NA
j_gene: TRBJ1-3
CDR3nt: TGTGCCAGCAGCTCTGGACAGGGGAACACCATATATTTT
CDR3aa: CASSSGQGNTIYF